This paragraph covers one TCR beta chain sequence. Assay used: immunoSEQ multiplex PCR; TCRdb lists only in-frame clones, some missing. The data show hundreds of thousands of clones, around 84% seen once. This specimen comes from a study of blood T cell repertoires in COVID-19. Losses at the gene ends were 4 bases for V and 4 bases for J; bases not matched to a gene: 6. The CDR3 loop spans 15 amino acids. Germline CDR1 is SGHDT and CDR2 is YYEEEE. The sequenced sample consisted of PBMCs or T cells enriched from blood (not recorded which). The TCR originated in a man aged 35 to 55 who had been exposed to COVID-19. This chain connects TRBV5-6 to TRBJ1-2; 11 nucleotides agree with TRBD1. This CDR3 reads CASSPSGTGGYGYTF. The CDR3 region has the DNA TGTGCCAGCAGCCCGAGCGGGACAGGGGGCTATGGCTACACCTTC.